This TCR beta chain was sequenced in a study of molecular identifiers for immune sequencing clone quantification (dated by TCRdb to 2016 to 2019). Describing the broader study: In a replicate experiment, RNA from roughly 18,000 or 92,000 naive CD8 T cells was split into five aliquots, four of which were sequenced. This methods study benchmarked molecular-identifier clustering-based TCR repertoire sequencing (MIDCIRS) and TCR RNA copy counting, using CD8 T cells to do so. Overall study results and their limits: Modeling indicated approximately 3.2 TCR RNA copies recovered per cell, compared with roughly 9.7 by digital PCR, which implies a capture efficiency of about 31%. When barcode sub-clustering was not used, chimeric consensus sequences inflated TCR diversity, with chimeras reaching as high as 47%. Highly expanded clone sizes could be underestimated because identical TCR molecules may share a barcode. A single cell's worth of spiked-in Jurkat TCR RNA was reported detectable even among around 970,000 naive CD8 T cells. Clones above 20 RNA copies held over 97% of molecules in CMV-specific effector cells but under 1% in naive cells.

The CDR3 numbers 15 residues from cysteine through phenylalanine. Left in the record is the CDR3 DNA by itself, 45 bases read in frame from the first base. V gives up 5 bases and J gives up 4 bases, and the segment between their germline ends measures 17 bases. CDR1 and CDR2 were assigned from the germline V gene (reference sequence) as SEHNR and FQNEAQ. This clonotype counts as medium-sized (0.01 to 0.1%). The antigen this receptor binds is unknown. Base qualities are missing; no much larger clone stands one base away. Library construction relied on PCR. TCRdb names Illumina MiSeq as the instrument used. The Qiagen AllPrep DNA/RNA kit was used to purify total RNA. Before analysis, reads from multiple sequencing runs of the same library were pooled. The paper's processing steps were these. Only reads with exact TCR constant sequence were kept, trimmed to 150 nt, and grouped by their 12-nt molecular barcodes. Reads within each barcode group were sub-clustered using a 15% Levenshtein threshold, and quality-weighted consensus sequences were constructed for each RNA molecule. Non-functional sequences were removed, as were lower-count sequences one edit away from another. On the basis of fitting two negative binomial distributions, barcode sub-clusters with fewer than 20% of the maximum read count were discarded. TCRdb cleaned the public reads at Q25 with fastp, built clones with MiXCR and kept in-frame beta chains. Merged by CDR3 protein, the rows form single entries marked with the most common genes and DNA. The V and J calls come from TCRdb's annotation, not from the publication. The sample data list about 40,000 distinct CDR3 sequences, and under 20% of these were observed just once. The ten largest clonotypes hold approximately 6.4% of the sample.

Naive CD8 T cells were FACS-sorted as CD8+CD4-CCR7+CD45RA+ on a BD FACSAria II into RLT Plus buffer. To compare sensitivity, a portion of naive CD8 T cell RNA was divided equally between MIDCIRS and a Smart-seq2-style 5'RACE protocol. Enrichment of CD8 T cells was done with RosetteSep CD8+ T Cell Enrichment Cocktail plus Ficoll-Paque, and ACK red cell lysis came afterward. The source is a human donor in good health. Some libraries in this study had Jurkat cell RNA spiked in. Sample: naive CD8+ T cells from blood, with Jurkat cell RNA spiked in. The cell subset or site label here, explained by the study, means: FACS-sorted CD8+CD4-CCR7+CD45RA+ naive T cells. The chain employs TRBV7-9 and TRBJ1-2; a tentative D match to TRBD1 spans 6 bases. The nucleotides are TGTGCCAGCAGCCACGAAAGGGGGATCGGCTATGGCTACACCTTC. Its amino acids are CASSHERGIGYGYTF. Joined to the reference TRBV7-9 and TRBJ1-2 proteins, this CDR3 gives the full variable domain: DTGVSQNPRHKITKRGQNVTFRCDPISEHNRLYWYRQTLGQGPEFLTYFQNEAQLEKSRLLSDRFSAERPKGSFSTLEIQRTEQGDSAMYLCASSHERGIGYGYTFGSGTRLTVV.